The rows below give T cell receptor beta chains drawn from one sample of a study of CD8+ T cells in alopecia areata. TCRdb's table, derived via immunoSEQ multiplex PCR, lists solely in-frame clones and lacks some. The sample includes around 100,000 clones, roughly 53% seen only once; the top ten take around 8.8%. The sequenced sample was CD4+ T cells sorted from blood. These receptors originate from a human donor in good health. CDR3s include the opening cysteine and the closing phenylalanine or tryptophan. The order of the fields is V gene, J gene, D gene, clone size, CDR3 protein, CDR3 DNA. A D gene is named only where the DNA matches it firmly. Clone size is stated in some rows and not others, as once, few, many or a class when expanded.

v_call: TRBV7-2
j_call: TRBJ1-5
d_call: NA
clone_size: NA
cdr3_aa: CASSLASRVGQPQHF
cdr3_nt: TGTGCCAGCAGCTTAGCGTCGAGGGTTGGGCAGCCCCAGCATTTT

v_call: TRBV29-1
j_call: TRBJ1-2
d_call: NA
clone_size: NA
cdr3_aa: CSVSRGRASGGYTF
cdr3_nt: TGCAGCGTTAGTAGGGGCAGGGCTTCTGGGGGCTACACCTTC

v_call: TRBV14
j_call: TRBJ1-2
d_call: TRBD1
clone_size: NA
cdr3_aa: CASSQERGTGHGYTF
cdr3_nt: TGTGCCAGCAGCCAAGAGCGGGGGACAGGACATGGCTACACCTTC

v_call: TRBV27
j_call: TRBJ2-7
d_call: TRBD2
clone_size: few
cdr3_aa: CASRLEAGSYEQYF
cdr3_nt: TGTGCCAGCAGGCTCGAAGCGGGGTCCTACGAGCAGTACTTC

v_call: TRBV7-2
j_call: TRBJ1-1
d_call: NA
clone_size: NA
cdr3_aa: CASSLSGRGWNTEAFF
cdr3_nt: TGTGCCAGCAGCTTAAGTGGAAGGGGGTGGAACACTGAAGCTTTCTTT

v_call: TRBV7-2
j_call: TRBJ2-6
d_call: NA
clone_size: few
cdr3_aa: CASSPPPGANVLTF
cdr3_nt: TGTGCCAGCAGCCCCCCGCCCGGGGCCAACGTCCTGACTTTC

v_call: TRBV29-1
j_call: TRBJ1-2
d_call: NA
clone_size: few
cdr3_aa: CSVEGQGGGYTF
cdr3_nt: TGCAGCGTTGAGGGCCAGGGAGGAGGCTACACCTTC

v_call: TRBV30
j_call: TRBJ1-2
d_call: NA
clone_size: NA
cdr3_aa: CAWSVAGALGYTF
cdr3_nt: TGTGCCTGGAGTGTAGCGGGGGCCCTTGGCTACACCTTC

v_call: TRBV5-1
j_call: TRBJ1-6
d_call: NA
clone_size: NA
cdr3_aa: CASSTGDNNSPLHF
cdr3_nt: TGCGCCAGCAGTACGGGGGATAATAATTCACCCCTCCACTTT

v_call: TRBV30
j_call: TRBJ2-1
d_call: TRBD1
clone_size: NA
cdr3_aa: CAWSANRGHEQFF
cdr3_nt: TGTGCCTGGAGTGCTAACAGGGGCCATGAGCAGTTCTTC

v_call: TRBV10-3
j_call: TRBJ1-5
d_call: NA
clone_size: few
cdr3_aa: CASRGGNNQPQHF
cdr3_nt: TGTGCCTCCCGGGGGGGTAACAATCAGCCCCAGCATTTT

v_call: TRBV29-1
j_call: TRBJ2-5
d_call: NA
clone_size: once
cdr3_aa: CSVDISAKTQETQYF
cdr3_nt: TGCAGCGTTGATATTAGCGCGAAGACCCAAGAGACCCAGTACTTC

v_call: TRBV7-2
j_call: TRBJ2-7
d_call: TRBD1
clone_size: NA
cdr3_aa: CASSLTSGQGRYEQYF
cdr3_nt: TGTGCCAGCAGCCTAACTTCGGGACAGGGGAGGTACGAGCAGTACTTC

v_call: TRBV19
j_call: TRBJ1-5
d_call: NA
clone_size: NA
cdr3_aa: CASSNYRDQPQHF
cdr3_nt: TGTGCCAGTAGTAACTACAGGGATCAGCCCCAGCATTTT

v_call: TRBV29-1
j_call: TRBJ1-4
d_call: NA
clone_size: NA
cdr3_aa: CSVNRVDGEKLFF
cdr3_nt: TGCAGCGTTAACAGGGTCGACGGAGAAAAACTGTTTTTT

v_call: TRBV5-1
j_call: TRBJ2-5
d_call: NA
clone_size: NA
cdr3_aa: CASSLVGRQETQYF
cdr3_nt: TGCGCCAGCAGCTTGGTCGGACGTCAAGAGACCCAGTACTTC

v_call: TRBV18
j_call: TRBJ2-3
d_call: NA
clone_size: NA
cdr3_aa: CASSPIADTQYF
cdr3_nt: TGTGCCAGCTCACCAATCGCAGATACGCAGTATTTT

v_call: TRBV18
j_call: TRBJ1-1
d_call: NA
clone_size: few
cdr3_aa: CASSASLTGNTEAFF
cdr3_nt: TGTGCCAGCTCAGCTTCATTGACGGGGAACACTGAAGCTTTCTTT

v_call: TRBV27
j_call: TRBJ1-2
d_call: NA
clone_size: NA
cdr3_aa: CASSLRSYNYGYTF
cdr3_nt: TGTGCCAGCAGTTTAAGGTCCTATAACTATGGCTACACCTTC

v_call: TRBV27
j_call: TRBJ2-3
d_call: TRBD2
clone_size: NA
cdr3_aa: CASSLYLRGGGATDTQYF
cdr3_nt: TGTGCCAGCAGTTTATACCTCCGCGGCGGGGGGGCGACAGATACGCAGTATTTT

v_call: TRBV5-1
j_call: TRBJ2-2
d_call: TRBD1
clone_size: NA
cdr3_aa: CASSTTGAPGELFF
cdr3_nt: TGCGCCAGCAGCACGACAGGGGCCCCCGGGGAGCTGTTTTTT

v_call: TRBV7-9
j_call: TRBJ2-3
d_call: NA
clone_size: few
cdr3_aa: CASSRGHSTDTQYF
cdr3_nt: TGTGCCAGCAGCCGTGGGCACTCCACAGATACGCAGTATTTT

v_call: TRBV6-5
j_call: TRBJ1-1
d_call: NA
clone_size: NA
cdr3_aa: CASSYRVMNTEAFF
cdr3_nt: TGTGCCAGCAGTTATCGTGTAATGAACACTGAAGCTTTCTTT

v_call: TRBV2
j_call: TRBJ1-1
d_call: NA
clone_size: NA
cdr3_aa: CASSVQGGTEAFF
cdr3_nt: TGTGCCAGCAGTGTACAGGGTGGGACTGAAGCTTTCTTT

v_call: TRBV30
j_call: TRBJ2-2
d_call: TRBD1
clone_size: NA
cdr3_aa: CAWSTGGPNTGELFF
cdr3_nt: TGTGCCTGGAGTACAGGGGGACCAAACACCGGGGAGCTGTTTTTT

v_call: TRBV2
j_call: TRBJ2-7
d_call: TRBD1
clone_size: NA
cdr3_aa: CASRPPGGSYEQYF
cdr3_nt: TGTGCCAGCAGGCCTCCAGGGGGCTCCTACGAGCAGTACTTC

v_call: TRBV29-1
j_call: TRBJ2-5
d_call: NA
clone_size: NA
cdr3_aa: CSVGGPVGQETQYF
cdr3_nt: TGCAGCGTTGGGGGCCCCGTGGGACAAGAGACCCAGTACTTC

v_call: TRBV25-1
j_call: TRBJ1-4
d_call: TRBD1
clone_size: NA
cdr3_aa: CASRGGQGYEKLFF
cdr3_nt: TGTGCCAGCAGAGGGGGACAGGGTTATGAAAAACTGTTTTTT

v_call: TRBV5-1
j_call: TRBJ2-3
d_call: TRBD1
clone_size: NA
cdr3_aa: CASETGGTDTQYF
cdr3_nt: TGCGCCAGCGAGACAGGGGGCACAGATACGCAGTATTTT

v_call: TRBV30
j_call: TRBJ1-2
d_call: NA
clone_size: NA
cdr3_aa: CAGKAAGSTNYGYTF
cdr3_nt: TGTGCCGGAAAGGCCGCCGGGAGCACTAACTATGGCTACACCTTC

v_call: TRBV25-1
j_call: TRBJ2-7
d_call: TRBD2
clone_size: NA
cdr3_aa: CASSELASGGNYEQYF
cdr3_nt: TGTGCCAGCAGTGAATTGGCTAGCGGGGGAAACTACGAGCAGTACTTC

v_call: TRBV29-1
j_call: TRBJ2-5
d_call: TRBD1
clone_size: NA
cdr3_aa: CSVADRGLETQYF
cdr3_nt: TGCAGCGTTGCGGACAGGGGGCTTGAGACCCAGTACTTC

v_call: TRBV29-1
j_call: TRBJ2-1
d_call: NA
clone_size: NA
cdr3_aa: CSVAAGTTHNEQFF
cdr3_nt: TGCAGCGTGGCCGCCGGGACGACTCACAATGAGCAGTTCTTC

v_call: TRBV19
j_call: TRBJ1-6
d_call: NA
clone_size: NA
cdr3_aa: CASSVGLLAPLHF
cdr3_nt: TGTGCCAGTAGTGTGGGACTCCTAGCACCCCTCCACTTT

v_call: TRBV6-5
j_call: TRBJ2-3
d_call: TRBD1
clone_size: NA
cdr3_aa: CASARDSLSTDTQYF
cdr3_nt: TGTGCCAGCGCCCGGGACAGCCTTAGCACAGATACGCAGTATTTT

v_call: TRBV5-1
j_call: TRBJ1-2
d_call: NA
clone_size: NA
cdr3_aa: CASSLEGTGGGRGYTF
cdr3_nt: TGCGCCAGCAGCTTGGAGGGCACAGGAGGAGGTCGGGGCTACACCTTC

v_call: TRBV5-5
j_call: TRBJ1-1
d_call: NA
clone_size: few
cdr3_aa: CASSLGVRRTVNTEAFF
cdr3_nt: TGTGCCAGCAGCTTGGGCGTTCGGAGGACAGTGAACACTGAAGCTTTCTTT

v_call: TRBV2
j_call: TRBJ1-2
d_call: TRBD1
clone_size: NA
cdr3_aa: CASSRQGVNYGVTF
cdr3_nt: TGTGCCAGCTCCCGACAGGGTGTTAACTATGGGGTCACCTTC

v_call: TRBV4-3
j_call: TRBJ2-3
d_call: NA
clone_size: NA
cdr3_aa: CASSQFGPGDTQYF
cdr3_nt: TGCGCCAGCAGCCAATTCGGACCAGGGGATACGCAGTATTTT

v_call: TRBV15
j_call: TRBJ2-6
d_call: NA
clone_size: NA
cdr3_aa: CATSGGRQTRTNTGANVLTF
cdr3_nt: TGTGCCACCAGCGGAGGAAGACAAACCCGCACAAATACTGGGGCCAACGTCCTGACTTTC

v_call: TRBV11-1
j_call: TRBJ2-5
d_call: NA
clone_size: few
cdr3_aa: CASSRDHQRETQYF
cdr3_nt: TGTGCCAGCAGCCGGGACCACCAGAGAGAGACCCAGTACTTC

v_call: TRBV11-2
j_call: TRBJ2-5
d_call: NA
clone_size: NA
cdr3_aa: CASSWLGGQETQYF
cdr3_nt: TGTGCCAGCAGCTGGCTAGGGGGTCAAGAGACCCAGTACTTC

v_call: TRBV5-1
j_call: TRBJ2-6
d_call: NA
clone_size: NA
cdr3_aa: CASSGVGANVLTF
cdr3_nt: TGCGCCAGCAGTGGAGTGGGGGCCAACGTCCTGACTTTC

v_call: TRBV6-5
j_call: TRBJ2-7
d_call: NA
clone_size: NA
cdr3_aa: CASSYGITYEQYF
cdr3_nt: TGTGCCAGCAGTTACGGTATAACCTACGAGCAGTACTTC

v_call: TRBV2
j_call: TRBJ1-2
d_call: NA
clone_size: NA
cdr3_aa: CASSDKGFGDYGYTF
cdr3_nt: TGTGCCAGCAGTGACAAGGGGTTTGGCGACTATGGCTACACCTTC

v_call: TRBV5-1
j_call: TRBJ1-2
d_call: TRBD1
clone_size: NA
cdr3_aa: CASSPGQGGYGYTF
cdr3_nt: TGCGCCAGCAGCCCCGGACAGGGAGGCTATGGCTACACCTTC

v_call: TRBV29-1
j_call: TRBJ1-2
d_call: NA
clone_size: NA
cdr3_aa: CSVDAGRAYTF
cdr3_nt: TGCAGCGTTGATGCCGGCAGGGCTTATACCTTC

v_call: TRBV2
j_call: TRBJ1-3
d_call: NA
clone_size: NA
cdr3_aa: CARGDLDSGNTIYF
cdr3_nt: TGTGCCAGGGGGGACCTCGACTCTGGAAACACCATATATTTT

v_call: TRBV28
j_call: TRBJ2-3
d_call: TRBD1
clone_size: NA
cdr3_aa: CASSDPGQGHDTQYF
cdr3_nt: TGTGCCAGCAGTGACCCGGGACAGGGACACGATACGCAGTATTTT

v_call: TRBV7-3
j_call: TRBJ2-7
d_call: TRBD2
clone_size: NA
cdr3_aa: CASSSYPGLAYEQYF
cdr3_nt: TGTGCCAGCAGCTCCTACCCGGGACTAGCCTACGAGCAGTACTTC

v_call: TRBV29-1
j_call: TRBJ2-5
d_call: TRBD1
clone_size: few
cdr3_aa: CSVDQRDRGETQYF
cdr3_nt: TGCAGCGTTGATCAGAGGGACAGGGGCGAGACCCAGTACTTC

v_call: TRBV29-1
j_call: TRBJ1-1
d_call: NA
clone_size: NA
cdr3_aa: CSVGRGLYTEAFF
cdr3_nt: TGCAGCGTTGGGAGAGGTTTGTACACTGAAGCTTTCTTT

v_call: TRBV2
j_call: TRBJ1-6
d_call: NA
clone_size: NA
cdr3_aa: CASSDWVASSPLHF
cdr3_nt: TGTGCCAGCAGTGATTGGGTGGCGTCTTCACCCCTCCACTTT